The present T cell receptor beta chain was sequenced within a study of beta chain features in type 1 diabetes. The study's findings and limits: Within each of all four CD4+ subsets, Type 1 diabetes patients had TCRB CDR3s that were moderately but significantly shorter.

Losses at the gene ends were 0 bases for V and 1 base for J; bases not matched to a gene: 8. The CDR3 length is 17 residues. Germline V CDR1 and CDR2: SQVTM, ANQGSEA. In its sample, this clone was seen once. Its antigen is currently unknown. The sequenced template was cDNA made from the entire isolated RNA. TCRdb's table, derived via immunoSEQ multiplex PCR, lists solely in-frame clones and lacks some. The sample contains some 700,000 clones, 10% to 15% of which appear only once. This chain joins TRBV29-1 and TRBJ1-3; 8 bases fit TRBD1. The clonotype comes from a man aged 18-30 years with type 1 diabetes. Sample: naive CD4+ T cells from blood. The CDR3 DNA reads as TGCAGCGTTGAAGAAGGGGCAGGGGGCAATTCTGGAAACACCATATATTTT. Translating it yields CSVEEGAGGNSGNTIYF.